A single sample gave rise to the 28 T cell receptor beta chains below, sequenced in a study of blood T cell repertoires in COVID-19. The repertoire was sequenced with immunoSEQ multiplex PCR; TCRdb's copy has only in-frame clones and lacks some. This sample has some 99,000 clones, with around 80% found just once. The specimen was peripheral blood. These receptor sequences come from a woman older than 75 with active or convalescent COVID-19.

V is TRBV18 and J is TRBJ2-1, with D unresolved. The germline V and J ends were trimmed by 0 bases and 3 bases, with 9 bases remaining between them. The germline V gene has CDR1 KGHSH and CDR2 LQKENI. The CDR3 runs to 15 residues. DNA of the CDR3: TGTGCCAGCTCACCACCTCAAGGCGGCTACAATGAGCAGTTCTTC. Translating it yields CASSPPQGGYNEQFF.

The chain is built from TRBV7-8 and TRBJ1-3; 9 bases are shared with TRBD1. The CDR3 spans 22 residues. CDR1 is SGHVS, CDR2 FQNEAQ, per germline. V gave up 3 bases and J gave up 0 bases; unmatched junction bases: 21. DNA for the CDR3: TGTGCCAGCAGCTTTACCACCTACTGGACAGGGGACACTAAGAGCTCTGGAAACACCATATATTTT. Translated, it gives CASSFTTYWTGDTKSSGNTIYF.

For the CDR3, the DNA is TGTGCCAGCAGCTCCACTAGCGGGGGGAACACCGGGGAGCTGTTTTTT. It encodes CASSSTSGGNTGELFF. This chain joins TRBV7-3 and TRBJ2-2, with 11 positions matching TRBD2. V lost 4 bases and J lost 1; bases outside the gene matches: 2. CDR1 and CDR2 (germline): SGHTA, FQGTGA. The CDR3 covers 16 residues. Using reference TRBV7-3 and TRBJ2-2 for the parts outside the CDR3, the full variable domain is GAGVSQTPSNKVTEKGKYVELRCDPISGHTALYWYRQSLGQGPEFLIYFQGTGAADDSGLPNDRFFAVRPEGSVSTLKIQRTERGDSAVYLCASSSTSGGNTGELFFGEGSRLTVL.

The CDR3 DNA reads as TGTGCCATCAAGGACAGGGGGAGAGATACGCAGTATTTT. It encodes CAIKDRGRDTQYF. The rearrangement uses TRBV10-3 and TRBJ2-3; 10 nucleotides align to TRBD1. J was trimmed by 5 bases and V by 7 bases; bases with no gene match: 3. This CDR3 spans 13 amino acids. Germline loops: CDR1 ENHRY, CDR2 SYGVKD.

The chain recombines TRBV3-1 (or the pseudogene TRBV3-2) with TRBJ1-5; TRBD1 agrees at 8 bases. The CDR3 consists of 17 residues. Per the germline V gene, CDR1 is LGHDT and CDR2 is YNNKEL (reference sequence). V trimming: 0 bases; J trimming: 7 bases; junction bases outside the gene matches: 11. The CDR3 nucleotides are TGTGCCAGCAGCCAAGATACCTGGACAGGGAAGGTCCAGCCCCAGCATTTT. As protein: CASSQDTWTGKVQPQHF.

The rearrangement joins TRBV5-1 to TRBJ2-1, with 7 bases matching TRBD1. This CDR3 is 14 amino acids long. CDR1 is SGHRS, CDR2 YFSETQ, per germline. After removal of 4 bases from V and 8 bases from J, the junction contained 9 bases not matched to a gene. This CDR3 is CASSPGQVADEQFF. The CDR3, as DNA: TGCGCCAGCAGCCCTGGACAGGTCGCGGATGAGCAGTTCTTC.

This chain links TRBV15 with TRBJ2-5; TRBD2 matches 8 bases. There are 18 residues in the CDR3. The germline V gene has CDR1 LNHNV and CDR2 YYDKDF (reference sequence). V trimming: 0 bases; J trimming: 5 bases; junction bases outside the gene matches: 14. CDR3 coding DNA: TGTGCCACCAGCAGAGATCTAGGGACTAGGGAATGGGGGGAGACCCAGTACTTC. This gives the protein CATSRDLGTREWGETQYF.

In regard to this clone: This sample also contains other DNA sequences that code for the same CDR3. J is TRBJ2-7 and V is TRBV3-1 (or the pseudogene TRBV3-2), with D maybe TRBD2 (5 bases). CDR1 LGHDT and CDR2 YNNKEL come from the germline V gene (reference sequence). Trimming cost V 0 bases and J 4 bases, with 16 bases left between them. The CDR3 consists of 16 residues. The CDR3 here is CASSQDRTPFTYEQYF. The CDR3 nucleotides are TGTGCCAGCAGCCAAGATAGGACTCCCTTTACTTACGAGCAGTACTTC.

V gene TRBV24-1 combines with J gene TRBJ1-1, with TRBD1 matching over 8 bases. This CDR3 spans 14 amino acids. In germline, CDR1 is KGHDR, CDR2 SFDVKD. J gave up 2 bases and V 6 bases, and 4 bases lay outside the gene matches. CDR3 loop: CATSRTGPNTEAFF. The CDR3, as DNA: TGTGCCACCAGTCGGACAGGGCCAAACACTGAAGCTTTCTTT.

The chain has TRBV11-3 and TRBJ2-3; tentatively, D is TRBD1 (5 bases). V was trimmed by 5 bases and J by 1 base, leaving 7 bases between them. The CDR3 has 13 residues. Germline V gives CDR1 SGHNT, CDR2 YENEEA. CDR3 in amino acids: CASSLRGTDTQYF. CDR3 DNA sequence: TGTGCCAGCAGCCTCAGGGGCACAGATACGCAGTATTTT.

The chain uses TRBV6-5 and TRBJ1-5, with D perhaps matching TRBD1 (5 bases). Germline CDR1 is MNHEY and CDR2 is SVGAGI. The CDR3 runs 13 residues. With 6 bases removed from V and 7 bases from J, the gap between germline ends came to 13 bases. This CDR3 reads CASRPQEGQPQHF. The CDR3 bases are TGTGCCAGCAGGCCACAGGAGGGCCAGCCCCAGCATTTT.

CDR3 nucleotide sequence: TGTGCCAGTAGTATAGCTCCCTTGGGGAGCGGGAGAAGTACAGAGACCCAGTACTTC. The encoded protein is CASSIAPLGSGRSTETQYF. The chain combines TRBV19 with TRBJ2-5, with TRBD2 matching 8 bases. The CDR3 is made up of 19 amino acids. V was clipped by 1 base and J by 4 bases; unmatched bases: 17. The V gene's germline CDR1 is LNHDA and CDR2 SQIVND (reference sequence).

The V call is TRBV2, the J call TRBJ2-1; 14 nucleotides match TRBD2. The CDR3 consists of 17 residues. V lost 10 bases and J lost 1; bases outside the gene matches: 9. Germline V lookup: CDR1 SNHLY, CDR2 FYNNEI. The CDR3 sequence is CANSGTSGRGSYNEQFF. Here the CDR3 DNA reads TGTGCCAACTCCGGGACTAGCGGGAGAGGGTCCTACAATGAGCAGTTCTTC.

This clone was seen once. Compared with germline, one end of the junction differs, possibly owing to a read error. The chain carries TRBV7-7 and TRBJ2-5; no clear D. This CDR3 contains 15 residues. Germline CDR1 SSHAT, CDR2 FNYEAQ (reference sequence). The CDR3 is CASSLASGEQETQYF. The DNA of the CDR3 is TGTGCTAGCAGCTTAGCTTCGGGTGAACAAGAGACCCAGTACTTC.

CDR3 sequence: CASSSGAFNEKLFF. The CDR3 nucleotides are TGTGCCAGTAGTTCAGGGGCCTTCAATGAAAAACTGTTTTTT. The chain carries TRBV19 and TRBJ1-4, with a weak D call TRBD1 (6 bases). The germline V gene encodes CDR1 LNHDA and CDR2 SQIVND (reference sequence). Trimming stripped 5 bases from V and 5 bases from J, with 12 bases between. This CDR3 comprises 14 residues.

J is TRBJ2-7 and V is TRBV28; 7 bases map to TRBD1. The V gene's germline CDR1 is MDHEN and CDR2 SYDVKM. The CDR3 is 12 amino acids. The ends lost 4 bases at V and 6 bases at J; junction bases unmatched: 3. The CDR3 is CASSSYRGEQYF. In nucleotides, the CDR3 is TGTGCCAGCAGTTCATACAGGGGCGAGCAGTACTTC.

The chain has TRBV21-1 and TRBJ2-7; the table's D call, TRBD2, has no DNA check behind it. TRBV21-1 is recorded as a pseudogene. This CDR3 is 14 amino acids long. CDR3 sequence reads: CATGNGWGSYEQYF. The CDR3 DNA reads as TGTGCCACCGGGAACGGTTGGGGCTCCTACGAGCAGTACTTC.

In this sample, this clone turned up once. The chain links TRBV28 to TRBJ2-1; 13 bases are a match to TRBD2. The CDR3 extends over 15 amino acids. CDR1 is MDHEN and CDR2 is SYDVKM in the germline V gene. Germline trimming cut 4 bases from V and 8 bases from J; bases unmatched to any gene: 5. The CDR3: CASSSGLAGAYEQFF. For the CDR3, the DNA is TGTGCCAGCAGTTCCGGACTAGCGGGAGCCTATGAGCAGTTCTTC. Variable domain in full (rest from reference TRBV28 and TRBJ2-1): DVKVTQSSRYLVKRTGEKVFLECVQDMDHENMFWYRQDPGLGLRLIYFSYDVKMKEKGDIPEGYSVSREKKERFSLILESASTNQTSMYLCASSSGLAGAYEQFFGPGTRLTVL.

DNA for the CDR3: TGTGCCACCAGTGACTGGGACAGGGTGACGGGAAACTATGGCTACACCTTC. Protein product: CATSDWDRVTGNYGYTF. V usage is TRBV24-1 and J usage is TRBJ1-2; TRBD1 aligns across 9 bases. Germline trimming cut 4 bases from V and 2 bases from J; bases unmatched to any gene: 10. The CDR3 has 17 residues. In germline, CDR1 is KGHDR, CDR2 SFDVKD.

The rearrangement uses TRBV25-1 and TRBJ1-6; D is possibly TRBD1 (6 bases). V was shortened by 4 bases and J by 9 bases, with 16 bases between the two germline ends. This CDR3 contains 15 residues. In germline, CDR1 is MGHDK, CDR2 SYGVNS. As DNA, the CDR3 is TGTGCCAGCAGTGGGGCGGGGGCTGGAATTTCACCCCTCCACTTT. Residues: CASSGAGAGISPLHF. Full variable domain (remainder filled in from reference TRBV25-1 and TRBJ1-6): EADIYQTPRYLVIGTGKKITLECSQTMGHDKMYWYQQDPGMELHLIHYSYGVNSTEKGDLSSESTVSRIRTEHFPLTLESARPSHTSQYLCASSGAGAGISPLHFGNGTRLTVT.

The rearrangement links TRBV7-6 to TRBJ2-7; 11 bases match TRBD1. J gave up 0 bases and V 0 bases, and 1 base lay outside the gene matches. Germline CDR1 reads SGHVS; CDR2 reads FNYEAQ. The CDR3 extends over 16 amino acids. CDR3 residues: CASSLAGTGGSYEQYF. The DNA of the CDR3 is TGTGCCAGCAGCTTAGCCGGGACAGGGGGCTCCTACGAGCAGTACTTC.

A single count supports this clone. The J gene is TRBJ2-5, the V gene TRBV5-1; 11 bases are shared with TRBD2. CDR1 SGHRS and CDR2 YFSETQ come from the germline V gene. V was pared by 0 bases and J by 5 bases, with 6 bases of the junction left unmatched. The CDR3 totals 16 residues. The CDR3 DNA reads as TGCGCCAGCAGCTTGGGACTACTAGCGGGAGATGAGACCCAGTACTTC. Encoded protein: CASSLGLLAGDETQYF.

For the CDR3, the DNA is TGTGCCAGCAGCTTAGTAGCTAGCGGGACCTACGAGCAGTACTTC. It translates to CASSLVASGTYEQYF. V is TRBV11-2 and J is TRBJ2-7; TRBD2 matches 9 bases. There are 15 residues in the CDR3. The V segment lost 1 base and the J segment 2 bases; nucleotides outside the gene matches: 3. CDR1 and CDR2 from the germline V gene are SGHAT and FQNNGV.

The rearrangement uses TRBV3-1 (or the pseudogene TRBV3-2) and TRBJ1-5; D unclear. V shed 0 bases and J shed 1 base, with 16 bases lying between them. This CDR3 region has 18 residues. Germline assignment: CDR1 LGHDT and CDR2 YNNKEL (reference sequence). The DNA for the CDR3 is TGTGCCAGCAGCCAAGACCACCCAGGATCTTTAAGCAATCAGCCCCAGCATTTT. Amino acids: CASSQDHPGSLSNQPQHF.

V and J are TRBV7-2 and TRBJ2-7; 8 nucleotides match TRBD2. The V gene end was trimmed by 3 bases and the J gene end by 0 bases; junction bases not matched to a gene: 7. In germline, CDR1 is SGHTA, CDR2 FQGNSA. The CDR3 is made up of 16 amino acids. DNA for the CDR3: TGTGCCAGCAGCTTCTTCGTAGCGGGAAGCTCCTACGAGCAGTACTTC. Protein product: CASSFFVAGSSYEQYF.

V is TRBV7-9 and J is TRBJ2-1; 10 bases are a match to TRBD2. Germline CDR1 SEHNR, CDR2 FQNEAQ (reference sequence). V lost 4 bases, J lost 4 bases, and 13 bases stayed unmatched. CDR3 size: 18 residues. The CDR3 loop reads CASSSRMLAGEVYNEQFF. Written as DNA, the CDR3 is TGTGCCAGCAGCTCTCGTATGCTAGCGGGGGAGGTGTACAATGAGCAGTTCTTC. Complete variable domain (other parts from reference TRBV7-9 and TRBJ2-1): DTGVSQNPRHKITKRGQNVTFRCDPISEHNRLYWYRQTLGQGPEFLTYFQNEAQLEKSRLLSDRFSAERPKGSFSTLEIQRTEQGDSAMYLCASSSRMLAGEVYNEQFFGPGTRLTVL.

This clone has just one count. This chain joins TRBV7-3 and TRBJ2-5, with a weak D call TRBD1 (6 bases). Germline V gene lookup returns CDR1 SGHTA and CDR2 FQGTGA. V was cut by 3 bases and J by 6 bases, with 17 bases left in between. This CDR3 contains 15 residues. For the CDR3, the DNA is TGTGCCAGCAGCTTGGACTCTGGGGGCGCGCAGACCCAGTACTTC. Translation: CASSLDSGGAQTQYF.

The rearrangement links TRBV24-1 to TRBJ2-1; no clear D. The V and J ends lost 7 bases and 10 bases respectively, with 22 bases between them. Germline V gives CDR1 KGHDR, CDR2 SFDVKD. The CDR3 is made up of 15 amino acids. The CDR3: CATRLLLKLLLEQFF. The CDR3 nucleotides read TGTGCCACCAGATTGTTACTAAAGCTTCTTTTGGAGCAGTTCTTC.